The 17 T cell receptor beta chains below were found in one sample sequenced in a study of T cells after yellow fever vaccination. Each CDR3 protein gets one entry after TCRdb re-called the 5' RACE reads with MiXCR. This sample has about 310,000 distinct CDR3 sequences, with roughly 3.5% found just once. Source: PBMCs, taken on the day of the yellow fever booster vaccination. These TCRs come from a man in his late teens or twenties who received the YFV17D yellow fever vaccine.

The sample holds many counts of this clonotype. This chain joins TRBV7-9 and TRBJ2-7; tentatively, D is TRBD1 (5 bases). The CDR3 sequence is 13 residues long. The V end was cut by 5 bases, the J end by 3 bases, with 11 bases between. Germline V CDR1 and CDR2: SEHNR, FQNEAQ (reference sequence). The CDR3 here is CASSPDINYEQYF. As DNA, the CDR3 is TGTGCCAGCAGCCCGGACATTAACTACGAGCAGTACTTC.

In this sample, this clonotype turned up many times. V is TRBV4-1 and J is TRBJ2-4; D gene unclear. V lost 4 bases, J lost 8 bases, and 15 bases lay in between. From germline, CDR1 is MGHRA and CDR2 YSYEKL. This CDR3 is 14 amino acids long. Written as DNA, the CDR3 is TGCGCCAGCAGCCCTGGTGGGCTGGTCCACATTCAGTACTTC. Residues: CASSPGGLVHIQYF.

The CDR3 spells CSAYRALAGELFF. DNA of the CDR3: TGCAGTGCTTACAGGGCCCTAGCCGGGGAGCTGTTTTTT. The chain combines TRBV20-1 with TRBJ2-2, with D perhaps TRBD1 (6 bases). The CDR3 has 13 amino acids. The V gene's germline CDR1 is DFQATT and CDR2 SNEGSKA (reference sequence). V was cut by 5 bases and J by 6 bases, with 13 bases left in between.

In its sample, this clonotype was seen many times. The chain joins TRBV12-3 or TRBV12-4 to TRBJ2-7; TRBD1 or TRBD2 may be the D gene (5 bases each). This CDR3 comprises 15 residues. The V end lost 6 bases, the J end lost 7 bases, and 22 bases lay between the germline ends. The CDR3, as DNA: TGTGCCAGCAGCTACCTCAGGGAACACACGGGGGAGCAGTACTTC. Amino acids: CASSYLREHTGEQYF.

Many counts were recorded for this clonotype. The rearrangement joins TRBV7-3 to TRBJ2-5, with a weak D call TRBD2 (6 bases). Germline values: CDR1 SGHTA, CDR2 FQGTGA. V was clipped by 1 base and J by 4 bases, with 7 bases between them. The CDR3 is 13 amino acids. CDR3 region: CASSLRAGETQYF. In nucleotides, the CDR3 is TGTGCCAGCAGCTTAAGAGCGGGAGAGACCCAGTACTTC.

V is TRBV19 and J is TRBJ2-5, with D possibly TRBD1 on 6 matching bases. Germline lookup yields CDR1 LNHDA and CDR2 SQIVND (reference sequence). Between the trimmed V and J ends, which lost 3 bases and 0 bases, there was a span of 11 bases. This CDR3 is built from 15 residues. The DNA of the CDR3 is TGTGCCAGTAGTATGATCCGGGACAACCAAGAGACCCAGTACTTC. Translating it yields CASSMIRDNQETQYF.

The chain couples TRBV11-2 to TRBJ2-2; no definite D call. The ends were cut back, 4 bases at V and 13 bases at J, with 10 bases in the middle. This CDR3 region has 11 residues. Germline V lookup: CDR1 SGHAT, CDR2 FQNNGV. This chain's CDR3 is CASSSYIRLFF. The DNA for the CDR3 is TGTGCCAGCAGCTCCTACATTCGGCTGTTTTTT.

Many counts were recorded for this clonotype. The chain couples TRBV5-8 to TRBJ2-2, with 7 bases that match TRBD1. V was pared by 0 bases and J by 4 bases, with 3 bases of the junction left unmatched. This CDR3 spans 15 amino acids. Germline V CDR1 and CDR2: SGHTS, YDEGEE. DNA of the CDR3: TGTGCCAGCAGCTTGGAGGGGGCGAGCACCGGGGAGCTGTTTTTT. As protein: CASSLEGASTGELFF.

The rearrangement joins TRBV20-1 to TRBJ1-1; TRBD1 might be the D (5 bases). The ends were cut back, 2 bases at V and 6 bases at J, with 10 bases in the middle. This CDR3 has 12 residues. CDR1 and CDR2 from the germline V gene are DFQATT and SNEGSKA (reference sequence). The CDR3, as DNA: TGCAGTGCTAGACAGGGTACCTCTGAAGCTTTCTTT. It codes for CSARQGTSEAFF.

This clonotype was counted ten times or more. The chain has TRBV9 and TRBJ2-2, with TRBD1 matching 7 bases. V lost 3 bases to trimming and J lost 2 bases; unmatched junction nucleotides: 7. This CDR3 has 16 residues. CDR1 is SGDLS and CDR2 is YYNGEE in the germline V gene. DNA of the CDR3: TGTGCCAGCAGCGCAGAGGCAGGGGGAAACACCGGGGAGCTGTTTTTT. It specifies CASSAEAGGNTGELFF.

This clonotype turned up a few times. The rearrangement links TRBV27 to TRBJ1-2; 11 nucleotides match TRBD1. After removal of 5 bases from V and 6 bases from J, the junction contained 5 bases not matched to a gene. CDR1 and CDR2 from the germline V gene are MNHEY and SMNVEV (reference sequence). CDR3 length equals 14 residues. In DNA, the CDR3 is TGTGCCAGCAGTCACGGACAGGGGGCTCATGGCTACACCTTC. Its protein product is CASSHGQGAHGYTF.

This clonotype was counted at least ten times. The rearrangement joins TRBV12-3 or TRBV12-4 to TRBJ1-2; a possible D gene is TRBD1 (6 bases). Trimming pared 2 bases from V and 6 bases from J, leaving 16 bases between. CDR3 length: 15 residues. CDR3 bases: TGTGCCAGCAGTTTATACAGGGTATGGGAGAATGGCTACACCTTC. Translating gives CASSLYRVWENGYTF.

This clonotype was observed a few times. This chain's CDR3 is CASSRDRHSSGGADGELFF. The DNA of the CDR3 is TGTGCCAGCAGCCGGGACCGTCACTCTAGCGGGGGGGCCGACGGGGAGCTGTTTTTT. The chain is built from TRBV28 and TRBJ2-2; TRBD2 matches at 12 bases. V was pared by 6 bases and J by 7 bases, with 18 bases of the junction left unmatched. CDR1 MDHEN and CDR2 SYDVKM come from the germline V gene. This CDR3 is 19 amino acids long.

There are a few counts of this clonotype. The rearrangement links TRBV4-3 to TRBJ2-7, with 10 bases aligning to TRBD2. Germline assignment: CDR1 LGHNA and CDR2 YSLEER. The trim removed 0 bases at V and 4 bases at J, leaving 3 bases unmatched. CDR3 length equals 15 residues. CDR3 in amino acids: CASSQDSSGGYEQYF. The DNA of the CDR3 is TGCGCCAGCAGCCAAGACTCTAGCGGGGGTTACGAGCAGTACTTC.

The chain uses TRBV19 and TRBJ1-5, with no clear D. V lost 6 bases and J 1 base, leaving 10 bases between the germline ends. The CDR3 extends over 14 amino acids. CDR1 is LNHDA and CDR2 is SQIVND in the germline V gene (reference sequence). The DNA for the CDR3 is TGTGCCAGTAGCTTTGGTATCAGCAATCAGCCCCAGCATTTT. Encoded protein: CASSFGISNQPQHF.

This clonotype has a count of ten or more. This chain connects TRBV19 to TRBJ1-1; D perhaps matches TRBD1 (6 bases). CDR1 is LNHDA, CDR2 SQIVND, per germline (reference sequence). The CDR3 consists of 14 residues. V was clipped by 3 bases and J by 3 bases, with 11 bases between them. The CDR3 here is CASSMGAPDTEAFF. The CDR3 DNA is TGTGCCAGTAGTATGGGGGCACCTGACACTGAAGCTTTCTTT. Together with reference TRBV19 and TRBJ1-1, the CDR3 gives the full variable domain: DGGITQSPKYLFRKEGQNVTLSCEQNLNHDAMYWYRQDPGQGLRLIYYSQIVNDFQKGDIAEGYSVSREKKESFPLTVTSAQKNPTAFYLCASSMGAPDTEAFFGQGTRLTVV.

This clonotype has at least ten counts. This chain connects TRBV6-1 to TRBJ2-3, with 8 positions matching TRBD1. V was clipped by 4 bases and J by 3 bases; unmatched bases: 9. The CDR3 runs 16 residues. In germline, CDR1 is MNHNS, CDR2 SASEGT. The CDR3 nucleotides are TGTGCCAGCAGTGTAGGACAGGGTGGAGGGACAGATACGCAGTATTTT. Translating gives CASSVGQGGGTDTQYF.